A selection of T cell receptor beta chains follows, all from one sample in a study of shared clonotypes between healthy human individuals. Profiling relied on immunoSEQ multiplex PCR, and the TCRdb table lists in-frame clones only, not all of them. The table lists fewer than 550,000 clones, 75% to 80% of them singletons. The specimen sequenced was PBMCs. Receptors were obtained from a woman aged 40 to 49 in good health. Some clones in this sample may be carry-over from other donors' samples. CDR3s include the opening cysteine and the closing phenylalanine or tryptophan. Each record gives: J gene, V gene, clone size, D gene, CDR3 DNA, CDR3 protein. A D gene is named only where the DNA matches it firmly. Clone size is not always given. Where it is, it says once, few, many or a class for expanded clones.

>TRBJ2-1|TRBV18|few|TRBD1
TGTGCCAGCTCACCACCTTGGGGTACAGGGGGCTTGGACAATGAGCAGTTCTTC
CASSPPWGTGGLDNEQFF
>TRBJ2-6|TRBV28|.|.
TGTGCCAGCAGTTTCCATTCGGACAAATCTGGGGCCAACGTCCTGACTTTC
CASSFHSDKSGANVLTF
>TRBJ1-2|TRBV18|.|.
TGTGCCAGCTCACCAAGAGGACCCGGAACGGGCTATGGCTACACCTTC
CASSPRGPGTGYGYTF
>TRBJ1-3|TRBV5-1|once|.
TGCGCCAGCAGCTTGTACGGGGCCGGAAACACCATATATTTT
CASSLYGAGNTIYF
>TRBJ2-3|TRBV10-3|.|TRBD2
TGTGCCATCAGCTCCGGGACTAGCGGGAGATCGGCCACAGATACGCAGTATTTT
CAISSGTSGRSATDTQYF
>TRBJ2-7|TRBV30|.|.
TGTGCCTGGCGGAAAGGGGCAGGGGGGTACGAGCAGTACTTC
CAWRKGAGGYEQYF
>TRBJ1-2|TRBV6-5|.|TRBD1
TGTGCCAGCAGCCCTCAGGGGGTTGGAGGCTACACCTTC
CASSPQGVGGYTF
>TRBJ1-3|TRBV2|.|.
TGTGCCAGCAGCACAGGGACCTCTGGAAACACCATATATTTT
CASSTGTSGNTIYF
>TRBJ2-3|TRBV6-6|.|.
TGTGCCAGCAGTTACGGGGATTCCACAGATACGCAGTATTTT
CASSYGDSTDTQYF
>TRBJ1-5|TRBV18|.|.
TGTGCCAGCTCCCCCGCCATAGGGAGCAATCAGCCCCAGCATTTT
CASSPAIGSNQPQHF
>TRBJ2-5|TRBV7-3|.|TRBD1
TGTGCCAGCAGCCCTACAGGGGGCCGGGAGACCCAGTACTTC
CASSPTGGRETQYF
>TRBJ2-1|TRBV7-2|.|TRBD1
TGTGCCAGCAGCTTAAACTCCGGGACAGGATACAATGAGCAGTTCTTC
CASSLNSGTGYNEQFF
>TRBJ2-7|TRBV9|.|TRBD2
TGTGCCAGCAGCGTAACGGCGGGAGGGGACGAGCAGTACTTC
CASSVTAGGDEQYF
>TRBJ2-7|TRBV30|.|TRBD1
TGTGCCTGGAAGCGACGGGACAGGGTCTACGAGCAGTACTTC
CAWKRRDRVYEQYF
>TRBJ2-7|TRBV5-1|.|.
TGCGCCAGCAGCCCGGGGGGGACAGGGTTCTACGAGCAGTACTTC
CASSPGGTGFYEQYF
>TRBJ1-2|TRBV19|.|TRBD1
TGTGCCAGTAGTATTGCCGGACAGGGGGCGCGGGATGGCTACACCTTC
CASSIAGQGARDGYTF
>TRBJ2-2|TRBV20-1|once|.
TGCAGTGCTAGCCCTCGCGGGGAGCTGTTTTTT
CSASPRGELFF
>TRBJ1-1|TRBV5-1|.|.
TGCGCCAGCAGCTTGGCCCAGGGAGTTGGTACTGAAGCTTTCTTT
CASSLAQGVGTEAFF
>TRBJ1-3|TRBV21-1|.|.
TGTGCCAGCAGCCGCCGGGACGAGCAAAGAAACACCATATATTTT
CASSRRDEQRNTIYF
>TRBJ1-4|TRBV7-2|.|.
TGTGCCAGCAGCTTAAGTTCGGTTATTGGGGCAACTAATGAAAAACTGTTTTTT
CASSLSSVIGATNEKLFF
>TRBJ2-2|TRBV6-1|.|TRBD2
TGTGCCAGCAGTGTGCCTAGCGGGAGTCTTTCGTACACCGGGGAGCTGTTTTTT
CASSVPSGSLSYTGELFF
>TRBJ2-2|TRBV9|.|.
TGTGCCAGCAGCGTCCTTGGGCAGGTTCCCGGGGAGCTGTTTTTT
CASSVLGQVPGELFF
>TRBJ2-3|TRBV19|.|.
TGTGCCAGTAGTATAGTGTTTCCGGATGGAGGCACAGATACGCAGTATTTT
CASSIVFPDGGTDTQYF
>TRBJ2-1|TRBV6-6|once|.
TGTGCCAGCAGTTACAGCTCGGGCTACAATGAGCAGTTCTTC
CASSYSSGYNEQFF
>TRBJ2-6|TRBV5-1|once|TRBD1
TGCGCCAGCAGCTTGGAGGGGGCCACTGGGGCCAACGTCCTGACTTTC
CASSLEGATGANVLTF
>TRBJ1-3|TRBV28|.|TRBD1
TGTGCCAGCAGTAATGGGGACAGGGGGCTTGGAAACACCATATATTTT
CASSNGDRGLGNTIYF
>TRBJ2-5|TRBV9|.|.
TGTGCCAGCAGCGTAGGAGCAGGGACCCAAGAGACCCAGTACTTC
CASSVGAGTQETQYF
>TRBJ1-1|TRBV30|few|TRBD1
TGTGCCTGGGGGGGACAGTCGAACACTGAAGCTTTCTTT
CAWGGQSNTEAFF
>TRBJ2-5|TRBV28|.|.
TGTGCCAGCAGTTTAGGGGGAGGGGGCCTGGAGACCCAGTACTTC
CASSLGGGGLETQYF
>TRBJ2-1|TRBV27|.|TRBD2
TGTGCCAGCAGTTTAGCTAGCGGGAGAGTTCGGTACAATGAGCAGTTCTTC
CASSLASGRVRYNEQFF
>TRBJ2-5|TRBV7-8|.|.
TGTGCCAGCAGCTTATTGGGTCTCGAAGAGACCCAGTACTTC
CASSLLGLEETQYF
>TRBJ2-6|TRBV7-3|few|.
TGTGCCAGCAGCCAGGGAGGTGGGGCCAACGTCCTGACTTTC
CASSQGGGANVLTF
>TRBJ2-7|TRBV5-6|.|TRBD1
TGTGCCAGCAGCTTGGTGGGGACAGACGACTACGAGCAGTACTTC
CASSLVGTDDYEQYF
>TRBJ2-3|TRBV5-1|.|.
TGCGCCAGCAGCGCCACCCCGGAGGGGGGAGATACGCAGTATTTT
CASSATPEGGDTQYF
>TRBJ1-1|TRBV20-1|.|.
TGCAGTGCTAACACTGAAGCTTTCTTT
CSANTEAFF
>TRBJ1-2|TRBV5-4|.|TRBD1
TGTGCCAGCAGCGCCTCACAGGGGGGCTATGGCTACACCTTC
CASSASQGGYGYTF